A single sample gave rise to the 32 T cell receptor beta chains below, sequenced in a study of Ad26.COV2.S vaccination and SARS-CoV-2 variants (dated by TCRdb to the early 2020s). This specimen's treatment or condition label, interpreted: approximately 18 received Ad26.COV2.S at low or high dose, single or two shots; five or six received placebo; per-sample allocation not given. Repertoires of vaccine and placebo recipients were sequenced from samples collected on day 63 after the first injection. The library was built by means of the immunoSEQ multiplex PCR assay. The table comes from immuneACCESS by way of TCRdb, which keeps in-frame sequences with V and J called. Part of the clones is missing from these tables; in studies checked, under half for an unresolved V gene and the rest for unknown reasons. In this sample the table shows approximately 480,000 clones, roughly 85% of which occur a single time. About 13% of the sample comes from the top ten.

The material was peripheral blood, obtained in a trial of Ad26.COV2.S vaccine versus placebo. All receptors come from a person between 18 and 65 years old who received the Ad26.COV2.S COVID-19 vaccine or a placebo.

V gene TRBV7-8 combines with J gene TRBJ2-5, with a tentative D call TRBD2 (6 bases). This CDR3 contains 13 residues. V lost 7 bases and J lost 4, with 13 bases in between. Germline assignment: CDR1 SGHVS and CDR2 FQNEAQ. For the CDR3, the DNA is TGTGCCAGCAACCGGGAGCTTCGAGAGACCCAGTACTTC. Encoded protein: CASNRELRETQYF. Together with reference TRBV7-8 and TRBJ2-5, the CDR3 gives the full variable domain: GAGVSQSPRYKVAKRGQDVALRCDPISGHVSLFWYQQALGQGPEFLTYFQNEAQLDKSGLPSDRFFAERPEGSVSTLKIQRTQQEDSAVYLCASNRELRETQYFGPGTRLLVL.

The chain recombines TRBV7-2 with TRBJ1-2, with unresolved D. The CDR3 runs to 14 residues. Trimming took 10 bases from V and 8 from J, leaving 23 bases between them. Germline assignment: CDR1 SGHTA and CDR2 FQGNSA. The CDR3 sequence is CANAPRRGSNGYTF. The CDR3 DNA sequence: TGTGCCAACGCCCCGAGGCGGGGATCTAACGGCTACACCTTC.

This clone was detected only once. CDR3 in amino acids: CASSFLTGGNEKLFF. The CDR3 coding sequence is TGTGCCAGCAGTTTTTTAACAGGGGGGAATGAAAAACTGTTTTTT. This chain connects TRBV28 to TRBJ1-4; 8 nucleotides agree with TRBD1. CDR1 and CDR2 from the germline V gene are MDHEN and SYDVKM. This CDR3 has 15 residues. Trimming took 3 bases from V and 5 from J; bases not matched to a gene: 5.

This clone has a single count. The rearrangement joins TRBV9 to TRBJ1-4; D is possibly TRBD1 (5 bases). There are 12 residues in the CDR3. The V end lost 4 bases, the J end lost 13 bases, and 14 bases lay between the germline ends. The germline CDR1 and CDR2 sequences are SGDLS and YYNGEE. The CDR3 DNA sequence: TGTGCCAGCAGCTCTCCCACAGGTAGACTGTTTTTT. It codes for CASSSPTGRLFF.

The chain joins TRBV7-9 to TRBJ2-1, with TRBD1 matching over 12 bases. Losses at the gene ends were 6 bases for V and 10 bases for J; bases not matched to a gene: 13. Germline CDR1 reads SEHNR; CDR2 reads FQNEAQ (reference sequence). This CDR3 comprises 16 residues. In nucleotides, the CDR3 is TGTGCCAGCAGACATCACCGGGACAGGGGGCGCCGGGAGCAGTTCTTC. This translates into CASRHHRDRGRREQFF. The whole variable domain, filled in from reference TRBV7-9 and TRBJ2-1, reads DTGVSQNPRHKITKRGQNVTFRCDPISEHNRLYWYRQTLGQGPEFLTYFQNEAQLEKSRLLSDRFSAERPKGSFSTLEIQRTEQGDSAMYLCASRHHRDRGRREQFFGPGTRLTVL.

The rearrangement joins TRBV5-1 to TRBJ2-1, with 8 bases fitting TRBD2. V trimming: 4 bases; J trimming: 8 bases; junction bases outside the gene matches: 11. Germline CDR1 SGHRS, CDR2 YFSETQ. The CDR3 covers 15 residues. CDR3 bases: TGCGCCAGCAGCGCGGGAGGCCGGAACGCGGATGAGCAGTTCTTC. As protein: CASSAGGRNADEQFF. The full variable domain, with the rest looked up from reference TRBV5-1 and TRBJ2-1, is KAGVTQTPRYLIKTRGQQVTLSCSPISGHRSVSWYQQTPGQGLQFLFEYFSETQRNKGNFPGRFSGRQFSNSRSEMNVSTLELGDSALYLCASSAGGRNADEQFFGPGTRLTVL.

This clone came up a few times. The chain links TRBV5-1 to TRBJ1-4; 7 bases are shared with TRBD1. Germline V lookup: CDR1 SGHRS, CDR2 YFSETQ. The ends lost 4 bases at V and 0 bases at J; junction bases unmatched: 6. The CDR3 sequence is 16 residues long. In DNA form, the CDR3 reads TGCGCCAGCAGCCAGGGGGTTGCAACAACTAATGAAAAACTGTTTTTT. Its translation: CASSQGVATTNEKLFF.

The gene calls are TRBV27 and TRBJ1-4, with D possibly matching TRBD1 (5 bases). Germline loops: CDR1 MNHEY, CDR2 SMNVEV (reference sequence). V was pared by 0 bases and J by 8 bases, with 13 bases between. This CDR3 comprises 15 residues. CDR3 coding DNA: TGTGCCAGCAGTTTATCTGTCGGGGGTTGGGAAAAACTGTTTTTT. It is translated as CASSLSVGGWEKLFF.

The chain couples TRBV3-1 (or the pseudogene TRBV3-2) to TRBJ2-3, with 13 positions matching TRBD2. Unmatched junction bases numbered 4, after V lost 4 bases and J lost 3 bases. From germline, CDR1 is LGHDT and CDR2 YNNKEL (reference sequence). The CDR3 is 16 amino acids. The CDR3 nucleotides are TGTGCCAGCAGCCGAAGACTAGCGGGAGGTACAGATACGCAGTATTTT. It translates to CASSRRLAGGTDTQYF.

This chain uses TRBV3-1 (or the pseudogene TRBV3-2) with TRBJ2-2; 9 bases fit TRBD2. V dropped 9 bases and J dropped 4; count of bases not matched to a gene: 6. The CDR3 runs to 14 residues. Germline lookup yields CDR1 LGHDT and CDR2 YNNKEL (reference sequence). Here the CDR3 reads CASRREGSTGELFF. The DNA for the CDR3 is TGTGCCAGTAGGCGGGAGGGTTCCACCGGGGAGCTGTTTTTT.

This chain links TRBV7-2 with TRBJ1-3; D is uncertain. V was trimmed by 0 bases and J by 4 bases, leaving 7 bases between them. Germline CDR1 reads SGHTA; CDR2 reads FQGNSA. This CDR3 has 14 residues. CDR3: CASSLARSGNTIYF. In DNA form, the CDR3 reads TGTGCCAGCAGCTTAGCTCGGTCGGGAAACACCATATATTTT.

In its sample, this clone was seen a few times. The chain is built from TRBV19 and TRBJ1-5; D gene uncertain. The V gene lost 2 bases and the J gene lost 6 bases, with 11 bases spanning the gap. Per the germline V gene, CDR1 is LNHDA and CDR2 is SQIVND (reference sequence). The CDR3 runs to 14 residues. CDR3 amino acids: CASSIQASFQPQHF. The CDR3 nucleotides are TGTGCCAGTAGTATACAGGCCAGTTTTCAGCCCCAGCATTTT.

The chain recombines TRBV3-1 (or the pseudogene TRBV3-2) with TRBJ2-1; perhaps TRBD2 as D (6 bases). The germline CDR1 and CDR2 sequences are LGHDT and YNNKEL (reference sequence). V lost 1 base and J 12 bases, leaving 13 bases between the germline ends. The CDR3 has 13 residues. The CDR3 coding sequence is TGTGCCAGCAGCCAAGCCCGGGGAGGCGCGCAGTTCTTC. Amino acid sequence: CASSQARGGAQFF.

The chain links TRBV29-1 to TRBJ2-7; TRBD1 agrees at 8 bases. The CDR3 consists of 12 residues. With 5 bases clipped from V and 6 bases from J, the junction kept 6 bases outside the gene matches. Germline values: CDR1 SQVTM, CDR2 ANQGSEA. The CDR3 region is CSVRQGAPEQYF. The DNA for the CDR3 is TGCAGCGTTAGGCAGGGGGCCCCCGAGCAGTACTTC.

In this sample, this clone turned up once. The chain employs TRBV30 and TRBJ2-7; D is ambiguous. Trimming cost V 2 bases and J 3 bases, with 14 bases left between them. The CDR3 runs to 14 residues. From germline, CDR1 is GTSNPN and CDR2 SVGIG (reference sequence). The CDR3 DNA is TGTGCCTGGAGTTTTAGGGCCCCCGGCTACGAGCAGTACTTC. Translating it yields CAWSFRAPGYEQYF.

The V call is TRBV20-1, the J call TRBJ1-4, with D uncertain. From germline, CDR1 is DFQATT and CDR2 SNEGSKA (reference sequence). Deletions cut 3 bases from V and 4 bases from J, with 9 bases between. The CDR3 totals 13 residues. The CDR3 sequence is CSASGGINEKLFF. DNA of the CDR3: TGCAGTGCTAGTGGTGGAATTAATGAAAAACTGTTTTTT.

This clone appeared once. The rearrangement joins TRBV18 to TRBJ2-3; D tentatively reads TRBD1 or TRBD2 (5 bases each). The CDR3 extends over 15 amino acids. Looked up from germline, CDR1 is KGHSH and CDR2 is LQKENI. The V and J ends lost 3 bases and 5 bases respectively, with 15 bases between them. CDR3 protein: CASSPKRVGEDTQYF. CDR3 sequence (DNA): TGTGCCAGCTCACCGAAGAGGGTGGGGGAAGATACGCAGTATTTT.

CDR3 sequence (DNA): TGTGCCAGCAGCAACAACAGGGGAGTGGGGGGCTACACCTTC. This translates into CASSNNRGVGGYTF. V usage is TRBV7-2 and J usage is TRBJ1-2; 7 bases map to TRBD1. The CDR3 sequence is 14 residues long. Germline V gene lookup returns CDR1 SGHTA and CDR2 FQGNSA. J lost 8 bases, V lost 5 bases, and 11 bases had no gene match.

The chain couples TRBV11-1 to TRBJ1-2, with no clear D. Trimming left V 3 bases short and J 7 bases short, with 12 bases between. CDR1 SGHAT and CDR2 FQDESV come from the germline V gene (reference sequence). The CDR3 extends over 13 amino acids. In DNA, the CDR3 is TGTGCCAGCAGCTTCGAGGGAAAGGGTGGCTACACCTTC. Its protein product is CASSFEGKGGYTF. Combining the CDR3 with reference TRBV11-1 and TRBJ1-2 gives the whole variable domain EAEVAQSPRYKITEKSQAVAFWCDPISGHATLYWYRQILGQGPELLVQFQDESVVDDSQLPKDRFSAERLKGVDSTLKIQPAELGDSAMYLCASSFEGKGGYTFGSGTRLTVV.

The V call is TRBV7-2, the J call TRBJ2-7; D perhaps matches TRBD2 (5 bases). Between the trimmed V and J ends, which lost 0 bases and 3 bases, there was a span of 15 bases. The CDR3 totals 16 residues. Germline V gene data show CDR1 as SGHTA and CDR2 as FQGNSA. In nucleotides, the CDR3 is TGTGCCAGCAGCTTAGCGGAGGTTCTTTATGGCTACGAGCAGTACTTC. It translates to CASSLAEVLYGYEQYF.

This chain connects TRBV30 to TRBJ2-7; TRBD2 agrees at 8 bases. Germline assignment: CDR1 GTSNPN and CDR2 SVGIG (reference sequence). The CDR3 has 13 amino acids. The V gene end was trimmed by 4 bases and the J gene end by 4 bases; junction bases not matched to a gene: 6. DNA of the CDR3: TGTGCCTGGATAAATAGCGGGGCTTACGAGCAGTACTTC. Translated, it gives CAWINSGAYEQYF.

V gene TRBV9 combines with J gene TRBJ1-5, with D possibly matching TRBD1 (5 bases). This CDR3 has 13 residues. The V and J ends lost 4 bases and 2 bases respectively, with 7 bases between them. The V gene's germline CDR1 is SGDLS and CDR2 YYNGEE. This chain's CDR3 is CASSRGGNQPQHF. The CDR3 nucleotides read TGTGCCAGCAGCCGGGGGGGCAATCAGCCCCAGCATTTT.

This chain connects TRBV18 to TRBJ2-5; 12 bases line up with TRBD2. From germline, CDR1 is KGHSH and CDR2 LQKENI. This CDR3 contains 18 residues. The V segment lost 3 bases and the J segment 5 bases; nucleotides outside the gene matches: 13. The CDR3 DNA reads as TGTGCCAGCTCACCTACACGCACTAGCGGGAGGCCGGGGGAGACCCAGTACTTC. Translating it yields CASSPTRTSGRPGETQYF.

V and J are TRBV7-9 and TRBJ2-7; weak D call: TRBD2 (6 bases). This CDR3 region has 17 residues. Trimming cost V 1 base and J 0 bases, with 16 bases left between them. In germline, CDR1 is SEHNR, CDR2 FQNEAQ (reference sequence). The CDR3 protein is CASSLGLGGARSYEQYF. As DNA, the CDR3 is TGTGCCAGCAGCTTAGGACTGGGGGGAGCCCGCTCCTACGAGCAGTACTTC.

The chain has TRBV7-3 and TRBJ2-3; 7 positions match TRBD1. This CDR3 region has 15 residues. Germline CDR1 is SGHTA and CDR2 is FQGTGA. V dropped 5 bases and J dropped 1; count of bases not matched to a gene: 6. CDR3 bases: TGTGCCAGCAGCCGCTCAGGGGGTGGCACAGATACGCAGTATTTT. This codes for CASSRSGGGTDTQYF.

The chain joins TRBV4-1 to TRBJ2-7; 11 positions match TRBD2. The CDR3 contains 14 residues. The V gene end was trimmed by 4 bases and the J gene end by 4 bases; junction bases not matched to a gene: 3. The germline gives CDR1 MGHRA, CDR2 YSYEKL. CDR3 region: CASSLAGGPYEQYF. The CDR3 region has the DNA TGCGCCAGCAGCCTAGCGGGAGGGCCTTACGAGCAGTACTTC.

V is TRBV24-1 and J is TRBJ1-2; 9 bases are shared with TRBD1. The trim removed 2 bases at V and 8 bases at J, leaving 5 bases unmatched. Germline values: CDR1 KGHDR, CDR2 SFDVKD. This CDR3 is built from 14 residues. The CDR3 DNA sequence: TGTGCCACCAGTGATTCCTGGGACAGGGACGGCTACACCTTC. Residues: CATSDSWDRDGYTF.

This clone was found a few times. The same CDR3 is also encoded by other DNA sequences in this sample. The chain recombines TRBV18 with TRBJ2-7; no firm D call. Per the germline V gene, CDR1 is KGHSH and CDR2 is LQKENI. Trimming shortened V by 2 bases and J by 0 bases, and 5 bases separated the two germline ends. This CDR3 is built from 13 residues. CDR3 residues: CASSPGTSYEQYF. The CDR3 DNA reads as TGTGCCAGCTCACCAGGTACCTCCTACGAGCAGTACTTC.

The chain uses TRBV28 and TRBJ2-3; D unresolved. V was pared by 8 bases and J by 2 bases, with 20 bases between. The germline CDR1 and CDR2 sequences are MDHEN and SYDVKM. The CDR3 runs to 16 residues. The CDR3 here is CASGPTDGVDTDTQYF. CDR3 coding DNA: TGTGCCAGCGGACCGACCGACGGAGTAGACACAGATACGCAGTATTTT.

The CDR3 protein is CASSIKTNTEAFF. The CDR3, as DNA: TGTGCCAGCTCTATTAAAACAAACACTGAAGCTTTCTTT. The V gene is TRBV18, the J gene TRBJ1-1; no clear D gene. The CDR3 is 13 residues long. Germline V gene lookup returns CDR1 KGHSH and CDR2 LQKENI. Trimming shortened V by 6 bases and J by 2 bases, and 10 bases separated the two germline ends.

This chain joins TRBV7-2 and TRBJ1-2; D gene uncertain. Per the germline V gene, CDR1 is SGHTA and CDR2 is FQGNSA. The CDR3 length is 14 residues. V was pared by 4 bases and J by 5 bases, with 14 bases between. CDR3 nucleotides: TGTGCCAGCAGCTCGGGGTACAGCACTTATGGCTACACCTTC. Translating gives CASSSGYSTYGYTF. Drawing the rest from reference TRBV7-2 and TRBJ1-2, the complete variable domain is GAGVSQSPSNKVTEKGKDVELRCDPISGHTALYWYRQSLGQGLEFLIYFQGNSAPDKSGLPSDRFSAERTGGSVSTLTIQRTQQEDSAVYLCASSSGYSTYGYTFGSGTRLTVV.

This clone was seen more than once but under ten times. The chain uses TRBV24-1 and TRBJ2-1; TRBD2 might be the D (6 bases). Trimming pared 5 bases from V and 8 bases from J, leaving 15 bases between. Germline assignment: CDR1 KGHDR and CDR2 SFDVKD. The CDR3 runs 14 residues. The CDR3 DNA follows: TGTGCCACCAGTGTACGAGGGGAGGTCGATGAGCAGTTCTTC. Translating it yields CATSVRGEVDEQFF.